This T cell receptor (beta chain) is from a study of blood T cell repertoires in COVID-19. Turning to the study itself: There were acute and convalescent COVID-19 samples, and they came from the United States, Italy and Spain.

Seattle cases were enrolled at active infection and followed longitudinally. Generated by immunoSEQ multiplex PCR, the TCRdb table keeps only in-frame clones and is missing some. The data contain under 300,000 clones, 86% of them singletons. CDR1 and CDR2 (germline): MNHEY, SMNVEV (reference sequence). V was clipped by 6 bases and J by 3 bases; unmatched bases: 8. The CDR3 extends over 15 amino acids. The chain uses TRBV27 and TRBJ2-7; 10 nucleotides match TRBD1. The sequenced sample was peripheral blood. This receptor was identified in a woman in her 30s with COVID-19, enrolled during active disease. The chain's CDR3 is CASRPGTGAYYEQYF. The CDR3 DNA sequence: TGTGCCAGCAGACCCGGGACAGGGGCCTACTACGAGCAGTACTTC.